The present T cell receptor (beta chain) was sequenced within a study of T-cell memory formation after mild COVID-19. J lost 2 bases, V lost 2 bases, and 4 bases had no gene match. This CDR3 spans 14 amino acids. Germline V gives CDR1 GTSNPN, CDR2 SVGIG (reference sequence). TCRdb reanalysed the 5' RACE reads using MiXCR and keeps one entry per CDR3 protein. The table records about 130,000 distinct CDR3 sequences, over 15% of them present only once. Sequenced material: PBMCs or a T cell subset sorted from them (not recorded which). This TCR came from a man between 18 and 29 years old who had mild COVID-19 (a few samples of this study predate the infection). Cell type and time point are not known. This chain connects TRBV30 to TRBJ2-3; 7 nucleotides line up with TRBD1. The CDR3 is CAWSPGQNTDTQYF. For the CDR3, the DNA is TGTGCCTGGAGTCCGGGACAGAACACAGATACGCAGTATTTT.